This TCR beta chain was identified in a study of blood T cell repertoires in COVID-19. As for the study in general: COVID-19 samples from acute and convalescent phases originated in the United States, Italy and Spain. The analysed material was cDNA or gDNA that came from T cells, B-cell-depleted T cells, or PBMCs.

Concerning this clone: Other nucleotide sequences in the sample specify the same CDR3.

In the original processing: By means of reference gene primer amplification, nucleated cell counts were estimated. Clones were sequenced by immunoSEQ multiplex PCR, and TCRdb holds only the in-frame ones, with some missing. Clone size and the V and J calls come from that table; the DNA yielded D and trimming. The sample consists of some 240,000 clones, around 83% of them appearing once. The V and J ends lost 8 bases and 1 base, in that order; junction bases with no gene match: 3. CDR3 length: 13 amino acids. Germline values: CDR1 SGHTA, CDR2 FQGNSA. The sample taken for sequencing was peripheral blood. The V gene is TRBV7-2, the J gene TRBJ1-1; 8 bases line up with TRBD1. This clonotype was sampled from a woman between 40 and 55 years old who had recovered from COVID-19. CDR3 region: CASSRGQNTEAFF. The DNA of the CDR3 is TGTGCCAGCTCCAGGGGGCAGAACACTGAAGCTTTCTTT.